The clone carrying this TCR beta chain was seen once. V lost 2 bases to trimming and J lost 6 bases, with 21 bases between them. The CDR3 contains 17 residues. CDR1 and CDR2 from the germline V gene are SGHDT and YYEEEE. These data come from a study of blood T cell repertoires in COVID-19. Methods used by the authors: Reference gene primer amplification gave estimated nucleated cell counts. Some clones are missing from TCRdb's copy, which holds only in-frame ones; the method was immunoSEQ multiplex PCR. The D gene and trimming were derived from the DNA, and the V and J assignments and clone size from that table. This table holds around 53,000 clones, 85% to 95% found once.

This receptor was taken from a human donor in a cohort sampled during active COVID-19. Sequencing input: peripheral blood. The chain employs TRBV5-6 and TRBJ2-1; unclear D gene. The CDR3 DNA is TGTGCCAGCAGCTTCCTAGAGGCGACCGTAGCAATCAATGAGCAGTTCTTC. As protein: CASSFLEATVAINEQFF.